These 30 T cell receptor beta chains were sequenced from one sample in a study of blood T cell repertoires in COVID-19 (dated by TCRdb to 2018 to 2020). The library was generated by the immunoSEQ multiplex PCR assay. This immuneACCESS table, as held by TCRdb, lists in-frame sequences with V and J called but not all clones. Of the missing ones, under half trace to an unresolved V gene in checked studies; the others have no known cause. Across this sample there are some 250,000 clones, with about four fifths seen only once. Jointly, the top ten make up around 4% of the sample. Sequencing was carried out using peripheral blood. These receptor sequences come from a man in his forties or fifties with active or convalescent COVID-19.

The chain joins TRBV5-6 to TRBJ2-5, with TRBD2 identical over 13 bases. The CDR3 runs 14 residues. CDR1 is SGHDT and CDR2 is YYEEEE in the germline V gene. The V and J ends lost 4 bases and 5 bases, in that order; junction bases with no gene match: 2. The CDR3 here is CASSEGLAGETQYF. The DNA of the CDR3 is TGTGCCAGCAGCGAGGGACTAGCGGGGGAGACCCAGTACTTC.

This sequence joins TRBV5-5 and TRBJ1-5, with 10 positions matching TRBD1. The length of the CDR3 is 15 residues. V gave up 4 bases and J gave up 6 bases; unmatched junction bases: 7. Per the germline V gene, CDR1 is SGHKS and CDR2 is YYEKEE (reference sequence). The CDR3 sequence: CASSPGDRGGQPQHF. CDR3 DNA sequence: TGTGCCAGCAGCCCCGGGGACAGGGGAGGTCAGCCCCAGCATTTT.

The chain couples TRBV19 to TRBJ2-6; D is ambiguous. From germline, CDR1 is LNHDA and CDR2 SQIVND (reference sequence). The CDR3 is made up of 16 amino acids. Trimming took 6 bases from V and 2 from J, leaving 14 bases between them. CDR3 bases: TGTGCCAGTAGGCTTACAGCAGAAGCTGGGGCCAACGTCCTGACTTTC. This sequence encodes CASRLTAEAGANVLTF. Looking up the rest from reference TRBV19 and TRBJ2-6 gives the full variable domain: DGGITQSPKYLFRKEGQNVTLSCEQNLNHDAMYWYRQDPGQGLRLIYYSQIVNDFQKGDIAEGYSVSREKKESFPLTVTSAQKNPTAFYLCASRLTAEAGANVLTFGAGSRLTVL.

The chain employs TRBV7-2 and TRBJ2-1; possibly TRBD1 for D (8 bases). Trimming removed 8 bases from V and 5 bases from J, with 19 bases in between. This CDR3 is 15 amino acids long. CDR1 and CDR2 from the germline V gene are SGHTA and FQGNSA. Here the CDR3 reads CASARSGTGNNEQFF. The DNA for the CDR3 is TGTGCCAGCGCTAGAAGCGGGACAGGTAACAATGAGCAGTTCTTC. Drawing the rest from reference TRBV7-2 and TRBJ2-1, the complete variable domain is GAGVSQSPSNKVTEKGKDVELRCDPISGHTALYWYRQSLGQGLEFLIYFQGNSAPDKSGLPSDRFSAERTGGSVSTLTIQRTQQEDSAVYLCASARSGTGNNEQFFGPGTRLTVL.

The V and J genes are TRBV3-1 (or the pseudogene TRBV3-2) and TRBJ1-5; TRBD1 matches 7 bases. The CDR3 length is 14 residues. V shed 3 bases and J 7 bases; nucleotides not matched to a gene: 6. Germline assignment: CDR1 LGHDT and CDR2 YNNKEL (reference sequence). CDR3 sequence: CASSQSDRKQPQHF. Here the CDR3 DNA reads TGTGCCAGCAGCCAGTCGGACAGGAAGCAGCCCCAGCATTTT.

The chain employs TRBV27 and TRBJ1-4; 10 nucleotides agree with TRBD1. The CDR3 has 15 amino acids. Germline V gene lookup returns CDR1 MNHEY and CDR2 SMNVEV (reference sequence). V was pared by 4 bases and J by 5 bases, with 4 bases of the junction left unmatched. The CDR3 sequence is CASSWRQGANEKLFF. CDR3 nucleotides: TGTGCCAGCAGTTGGCGACAGGGGGCGAATGAAAAACTGTTTTTT.

The chain links TRBV16 to TRBJ2-1; a possible D gene is TRBD1 (5 bases). Germline CDR1 and CDR2: KGHSY and FQNENV. Trimming left V 4 bases short and J 8 bases short, with 12 bases between. The CDR3 length is 13 residues. CDR3 protein: CASSPIDSHEQFF. DNA of the CDR3: TGTGCCAGCAGCCCCATTGACAGCCATGAGCAGTTCTTC. Supplemented by reference TRBV16 and TRBJ2-1, the full variable domain reads GEEVAQTPKHLVRGEGQKAKLYCAPIKGHSYVFWYQQVLKNEFKFLISFQNENVFDETGMPKERFSAKCLPNSPCSLEIQATKLEDSAVYFCASSPIDSHEQFFGPGTRLTVL.

This clone was recorded only once. The rearrangement uses TRBV6-4 and TRBJ2-7; TRBD2 is a possible D gene (6 bases). CDR1 is MRHNA, CDR2 SNTAGT, per germline. V lost 0 bases, J lost 4 bases, and 25 bases lay in between. The CDR3 has 19 amino acids. The CDR3 loop reads CASSDSSREVPSHPYEQYF. CDR3 DNA: TGTGCCAGCAGTGACTCGTCCAGGGAGGTCCCCTCGCACCCATACGAGCAGTACTTC.

The chain links TRBV7-6 to TRBJ1-6; D unclear. Germline V CDR1 and CDR2: SGHVS, FNYEAQ. This CDR3 is built from 15 residues. V dropped 4 bases and J dropped 10 bases, with 17 bases sitting between them. The CDR3 nucleotides are TGTGCCAGCAGCTCAAACGAGGCCAGTAAATCACCCCTCCACTTT. It translates to CASSSNEASKSPLHF.

The chain couples TRBV7-2 to TRBJ1-1, with no clear D. Germline assignment: CDR1 SGHTA and CDR2 FQGNSA. Trimming removed 5 bases from V and 4 bases from J, with 14 bases in between. The CDR3 consists of 14 residues. CDR3 sequence: CASSLRTRVTEAFF. CDR3 bases: TGTGCCAGCAGCCTACGGACGAGGGTCACTGAAGCTTTCTTT.

The J gene is TRBJ1-1, the V gene TRBV5-1; D is undetermined. V dropped 2 bases and J dropped 1 base, with 9 bases sitting between them. Germline assignment: CDR1 SGHRS and CDR2 YFSETQ. The length of the CDR3 is 14 residues. For the CDR3, the DNA is TGCGCCAGCAGCTTAGAAGCCGCGAACACTGAAGCTTTCTTT. Its translation is CASSLEAANTEAFF.

The chain uses TRBV5-1 and TRBJ2-3; 12 positions match TRBD1. V was clipped by 0 bases and J by 2 bases; unmatched bases: 1. Germline V gene sequence: CDR1 SGHRS, CDR2 YFSETQ. The CDR3 totals 16 residues. The CDR3 spells CASSLGDRGHTDTQYF. The CDR3 nucleotides read TGCGCCAGCAGCTTGGGGGACAGGGGGCACACAGATACGCAGTATTTT.

The chain couples TRBV28 to TRBJ1-6; D unresolved. This CDR3 spans 18 amino acids. With 4 bases removed from V and 0 bases from J, the gap between germline ends came to 16 bases. Germline V lookup: CDR1 MDHEN, CDR2 SYDVKM. The CDR3: CASSSRGLTSSYNSPLHF. CDR3 sequence (DNA): TGTGCCAGCAGTTCCCGGGGTCTGACGAGCTCCTATAATTCACCCCTCCACTTT.

This clone appeared a few times. The chain couples TRBV7-3 to TRBJ1-1, with a possible D match to TRBD1 (6 bases). Germline CDR1 and CDR2: SGHTA and FQGTGA. The CDR3 length is 14 residues. V lost 5 bases and J lost 5, with 15 bases in between. The DNA for the CDR3 is TGTGCCAGCAGCGTACAGGGCTCTAGGACTGAAGCTTTCTTT. It translates to CASSVQGSRTEAFF. The full variable domain, in which reference TRBV7-3 and TRBJ1-1 provide the parts outside the CDR3, is GAGVSQTPSNKVTEKGKYVELRCDPISGHTALYWYRQSLGQGPEFLIYFQGTGAADDSGLPNDRFFAVRPEGSVSTLKIQRTERGDSAVYLCASSVQGSRTEAFFGQGTRLTVV.

This clone was recorded once. The chain combines TRBV5-6 with TRBJ1-2; D gene ambiguous. Between the trimmed V and J ends, which lost 0 bases and 10 bases, there was a span of 13 bases. This CDR3 is 13 amino acids long. CDR1 is SGHDT and CDR2 is YYEEEE in the germline V gene. In DNA, the CDR3 is TGTGCCAGCAGCTTGGGGGCGAGGGATGACTACACCTTC. It encodes CASSLGARDDYTF.

This clone was counted a single time. This chain links TRBV18 with TRBJ1-6; D is undetermined. This CDR3 region has 13 residues. Trimming left V 1 base short and J 8 bases short, with 6 bases between. Germline-derived CDR1 and CDR2 are KGHSH and LQKENI. CDR3 coding DNA: TGTGCCAGCTCACCACAGGAGGATTCACCCCTCCACTTT. Amino acid sequence: CASSPQEDSPLHF.

With regard to this clone: Other DNA sequences from this sample encode an identical CDR3 as well. The gene calls are TRBV28 and TRBJ2-2; TRBD1 agrees at 7 bases. With 3 bases clipped from V and 0 bases from J, the junction kept 4 bases outside the gene matches. CDR3 length: 16 residues. The germline gives CDR1 MDHEN, CDR2 SYDVKM. As DNA, the CDR3 is TGTGCCAGCAGTTTCCTCGGGACAGCGAACACCGGGGAGCTGTTTTTT. As protein: CASSFLGTANTGELFF. Full variable domain (missing parts from reference TRBV28 and TRBJ2-2): DVKVTQSSRYLVKRTGEKVFLECVQDMDHENMFWYRQDPGLGLRLIYFSYDVKMKEKGDIPEGYSVSREKKERFSLILESASTNQTSMYLCASSFLGTANTGELFFGEGSRLTVL.

The chain's CDR3 is CASSLQSPHEKLFF. Written as DNA, the CDR3 is TGTGCCAGCAGCTTACAGTCGCCCCATGAAAAACTGTTTTTT. This chain connects TRBV7-2 to TRBJ1-4, with D uncertain. V was trimmed by 2 bases and J by 6 bases, leaving 10 bases between them. Germline CDR1 and CDR2: SGHTA and FQGNSA. The CDR3 is 14 amino acids.

The rearrangement joins TRBV6-5 to TRBJ1-4; D might be TRBD1 (6 bases). Trimming cost V 6 bases and J 7 bases, with 18 bases left between them. The V gene's germline CDR1 is MNHEY and CDR2 SVGAGI. This CDR3 region has 15 residues. CDR3 nucleotide sequence: TGTGCCAGCAGCCGGGACACCCTAGGTGGTGAAAAACTGTTTTTT. It yields the protein CASSRDTLGGEKLFF.

The rearrangement links TRBV9 to TRBJ2-3; 7 nucleotides line up with TRBD2. Per the germline V gene, CDR1 is SGDLS and CDR2 is YYNGEE. After removal of 2 bases from V and 2 bases from J, the junction contained 8 bases not matched to a gene. The CDR3 totals 16 residues. The CDR3 DNA is TGTGCCAGCAGCGTGGGAGGGACTACCGACACAGATACGCAGTATTTT. It is translated as CASSVGGTTDTDTQYF. Filled out from reference TRBV9 and TRBJ2-3, the complete variable domain reads DSGVTQTPKHLITATGQRVTLRCSPRSGDLSVYWYQQSLDQGLQFLIQYYNGEERAKGNILERFSAQQFPDLHSELNLSSLELGDSALYFCASSVGGTTDTDTQYFGPGTRLTVL.

The J gene is TRBJ2-1, the V gene TRBV11-3; 12 nucleotides line up with TRBD2. The germline CDR1 and CDR2 sequences are SGHNT and YENEEA. Trimming cost V 5 bases and J 9 bases; bases outside gene matches: 8. This CDR3 contains 15 residues. CDR3 nucleotide sequence: TGTGCCAGCAGCGCGACTAGCGGGGGCCCTGGTGAGCAGTTCTTC. Its protein product is CASSATSGGPGEQFF.

The DNA of the CDR3 is TGTGCCAGCAGTATCGACAGGGGGCCTGCTCAGCCCCAGCATTTT. Translated: CASSIDRGPAQPQHF. The V gene is TRBV28, the J gene TRBJ1-5, with 10 bases identical to TRBD1. The length of the CDR3 is 15 residues. The germline CDR1 and CDR2 sequences are MDHEN and SYDVKM. V was pared by 5 bases and J by 6 bases, with 7 bases of the junction left unmatched.

The chain links TRBV11-2 to TRBJ2-1; D may be TRBD2 (5 bases). The CDR3 runs 14 residues. V lost 8 bases and J 1 base, leaving 12 bases between the germline ends. Looked up from germline, CDR1 is SGHAT and CDR2 is FQNNGV. This CDR3 reads CASGGRASYNEQFF. The CDR3 DNA reads TGTGCCAGCGGTGGGCGGGCGTCCTACAATGAGCAGTTCTTC.

J is TRBJ1-5 and V is TRBV6-6; D is ambiguous. V dropped 6 bases and J dropped 2 bases, with 14 bases sitting between them. This CDR3 spans 15 amino acids. Germline V gene sequence: CDR1 MNHNY, CDR2 SVGAGI (reference sequence). The CDR3 here is CASSPTDSGNQPQHF. The CDR3, as DNA: TGTGCCAGCAGCCCAACGGACTCTGGCAATCAGCCCCAGCATTTT.

The chain has TRBV9 and TRBJ2-2; the match to TRBD1 covers 9 bases. CDR1 and CDR2 (germline): SGDLS, YYNGEE. There are 17 residues in the CDR3. Unmatched junction bases numbered 13, after V lost 3 bases and J lost 7 bases. The CDR3, as DNA: TGTGCCAGCAGCGCCAGAGTGGGGACAGGGATTAGCGGGGAGCTGTTTTTT. This codes for CASSARVGTGISGELFF.

The chain is built from TRBV3-1 (or the pseudogene TRBV3-2) and TRBJ1-6; D remains unclear. Trimming left V 5 bases short and J 7 bases short, with 15 bases between. CDR1 is LGHDT and CDR2 is YNNKEL in the germline V gene (reference sequence). CDR3 length: 15 amino acids. Written as DNA, the CDR3 is TGTGCCAGCAGCGAGTTTTTTTCGCCGAATTCACCCCTCCACTTT. Protein: CASSEFFSPNSPLHF.

This chain links TRBV9 with TRBJ2-5, with 16 positions matching TRBD2. V was clipped by 10 bases and J by 5 bases; unmatched bases: 14. This CDR3 is 17 amino acids long. CDR1 and CDR2 from the germline V gene are SGDLS and YYNGEE. DNA of the CDR3: TGTGCCCCCTGGGGGACTAGCGGGGGGGCCGAATGGGAGACCCAGTACTTC. Its translation: CAPWGTSGGAEWETQYF.

This clone showed up just once. The chain joins TRBV6-1 to TRBJ1-6; D remains unclear. There are 16 residues in the CDR3. V was shortened by 1 base and J by 7 bases, with 14 bases between the two germline ends. CDR1 is MNHNS and CDR2 is SASEGT in the germline V gene. The CDR3 loop is CASSEGAISANSPLHF. CDR3 bases: TGTGCCAGCAGTGAAGGGGCGATAAGTGCAAATTCACCCCTCCACTTT.

The chain joins TRBV18 to TRBJ1-3; D is unresolved. Trimming removed 3 bases at V and 3 bases at J, with 12 bases between. The germline V gene encodes CDR1 KGHSH and CDR2 LQKENI. The CDR3 spans 15 residues. Here the CDR3 reads CASSPASADGNTIYF. As DNA, the CDR3 is TGTGCCAGCTCACCGGCAAGCGCTGATGGAAACACCATATATTTT.

The CDR3 protein is CASSFLTGGRYNEQFF. In DNA, the CDR3 is TGTGCCAGCAGCTTCCTAACAGGGGGGCGATACAATGAGCAGTTCTTC. The rearrangement uses TRBV5-6 and TRBJ2-1; 8 bases align to TRBD1. Germline lookup yields CDR1 SGHDT and CDR2 YYEEEE. With 2 bases clipped from V and 4 bases from J, the junction kept 8 bases outside the gene matches. There are 16 residues in the CDR3. The full variable domain, in which reference TRBV5-6 and TRBJ2-1 provide the parts outside the CDR3, is DAGVTQSPTHLIKTRGQQVTLRCSPKSGHDTVSWYQQALGQGPQFIFQYYEEEERQRGNFPDRFSGHQFPNYSSELNVNALLLGDSALYLCASSFLTGGRYNEQFFGPGTRLTVL.